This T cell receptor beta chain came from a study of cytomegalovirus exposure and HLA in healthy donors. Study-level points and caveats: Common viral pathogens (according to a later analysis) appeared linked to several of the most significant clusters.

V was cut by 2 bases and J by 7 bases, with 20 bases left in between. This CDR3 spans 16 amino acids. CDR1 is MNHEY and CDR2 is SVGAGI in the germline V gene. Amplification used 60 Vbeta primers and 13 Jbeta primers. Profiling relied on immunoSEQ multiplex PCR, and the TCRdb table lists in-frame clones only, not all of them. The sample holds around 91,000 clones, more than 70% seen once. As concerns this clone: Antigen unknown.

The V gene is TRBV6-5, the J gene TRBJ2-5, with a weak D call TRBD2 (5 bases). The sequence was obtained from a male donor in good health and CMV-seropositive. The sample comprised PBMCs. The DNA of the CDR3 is TGTGCCAGCAGTTACCGCAGGACGGAACCCCGGGGGACCCAGTACTTC. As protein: CASSYRRTEPRGTQYF.